The following is a T cell receptor delta chain sequence with its context. The antigen it binds to is not known. No base quality information exists; no much larger clone differs at one position. RNA was isolated using the RNeasy mini kit, and reverse transcription was performed with Superscript III. Multiplex PCR was used to generate CDR3 amplicons, with pooled V-gene forward primers and a constant-region reverse primer carrying Illumina adaptor overhangs. After gel purification, the amplicons were indexed with Nextera index primers over approximately 8 extra PCR cycles and then purified using AMPure XP beads. The libraries were sequenced on an Illumina MiSeq using paired-end 250 bp reads, dual indexing and a roughly 20% PhiX spike-in. Under the source paper's analysis protocol: FastQC was used to quality check the reads, while ea-utils fastq-join merged the TRG read pairs. Sequences were annotated with IMGT/HighV-QUEST, keeping only productive sequences with unambiguous V-gene assignment; clonotypes were defined by identical CDR3 sequence. VDJtools 1.1.1, tcR 2.2.3, Treemap and vegan Shannon diversity in R 3.4.4 were used for downstream analysis. Clone calls in TCRdb were regenerated from the public reads with CATT, after which identical DNA sequences shared one row. The V and J calls, along with clone size, are taken from TCRdb and not from the paper's own processing. The sample contains about 25,000 delta-chain clones, over 25% of them found a single time. The ten most abundant clones make up roughly 1.5% of the sample.

Thymic samples were depleted of alphabeta T cells, then CD3+ TCRVdelta1+ TCRVdelta2- thymocytes were FACS-sorted. The purity of the sorted Vdelta1+ thymocytes was between roughly 98% and 99.6%. The thymic specimens were obtained from under ten paediatric patients, aged roughly 5 days to 15 months, who were having corrective cardiac surgery. After the thymic tissue was dispersed, mononuclear cells were isolated using a Histopaque-1077 density gradient. For staining, the antibodies used were anti-TCRVdelta1 clone TS8.2, anti-TCRVdelta2 clone B6, anti-CD3 clone HIT3a and anti-TCRalphabeta clone IP26. The entry originates in a study of Vδ1+ human thymocytes (dated by TCRdb to about 2018). At the level of the whole study: mRNA-level TRG and TRD CDR3 repertoires of highly purified Vdelta1+ thymocytes from young children were characterised as a data resource. Earlier work had validated the multiplex-based CDR3 amplicon strategy against 5'RACE-based methods for generating CDR3 amplicons. What the authors observed across the whole study: Many TRG clonotypes were shared between donors (up to roughly 6.9x10^3), whereas TRD repertoires were essentially private (max roughly 100 shared). Donors did not cluster by age or sex, so the analyses were not stratified by age or sex. Because unexpected Vdelta2 sequences could lead to misinterpretation of bulk repertoire data, the authors recommended using highly purified populations and single-cell validation. About 20% of thymic TRD sequences were found to be Vdelta2 (and few were Vdelta3) despite high sort purity, in contrast to peripheral blood Vdelta1+ controls. In contrast to oligoclonal peripheral blood repertoires, thymic TRG and TRD repertoires appeared to be highly polyclonal with Gaussian CDR3 length distributions.

Per the germline V gene, TSWWSYY is the CDR1 and QGS is the CDR2. After removal of 2 bases from V and 5 bases from J, the junction retains 11 bases not matched to a gene. From the cysteine through the phenylalanine, the CDR3 covers 17 amino acids. Of all the DNA, just the CDR3 is kept, 51 bases in frame from base 1. This chain joins TRDV1 to TRDJ1; 10 bases in the junction line up with TRDD3. The sequence derives from a boy younger than two who had congenital heart surgery. The sequencing input was Vdelta1+ gamma-delta thymocytes from the thymus. The cell subset or site tag for this specimen amounts to: FACS-sorted CD3+ TCRalphabeta- TCRVdelta1+ TCRVdelta2- thymocytes. The CDR3 loop reads CALGEIPTLGDRDKLIF. The DNA sequence follows: TGTGCTCTTGGGGAAATTCCTACCCTGGGGGATAGGGATAAACTCATCTTT.